The T cell receptor (beta chain) under discussion was sequenced for a study of T cell responses to AZD1222 COVID-19 vaccine. Germline values: CDR1 LNHDA, CDR2 SQIVND (reference sequence). The CDR3 totals 15 residues. V was clipped by 3 bases and J by 0 bases, with 9 bases between them. To note about this clone: Its specificity is unknown.

Method: immunoSEQ multiplex PCR; TCRdb's copy keeps in-frame clones and lacks some. There are about 140,000 clones in the sample; about 93% occur only once, and 6% to 7.5% lies in the top ten. General study results and limits: No repertoire was sampled before or during the peak T cell response, only after it. The study reported that nearly half of spike-specific TCRs target unmutated variant regions. Of the AZD1222 recipients, only five to seven were seropositive at baseline. The donor group comprised mostly white British people and more females; the analysis possibly underestimated clonal diversity.

The sequence was collected from an adult who received the AZD1222 COVID-19 vaccine. Source: peripheral blood, taken 28 days after the second AZD1222 dose. This chain connects TRBV19 to TRBJ1-3; tentatively, D is TRBD1 (5 bases). The CDR3 is CASSIRGGSGNTIYF. The CDR3, as DNA: TGTGCCAGTAGTATTAGGGGAGGCTCTGGAAACACCATATATTTT.